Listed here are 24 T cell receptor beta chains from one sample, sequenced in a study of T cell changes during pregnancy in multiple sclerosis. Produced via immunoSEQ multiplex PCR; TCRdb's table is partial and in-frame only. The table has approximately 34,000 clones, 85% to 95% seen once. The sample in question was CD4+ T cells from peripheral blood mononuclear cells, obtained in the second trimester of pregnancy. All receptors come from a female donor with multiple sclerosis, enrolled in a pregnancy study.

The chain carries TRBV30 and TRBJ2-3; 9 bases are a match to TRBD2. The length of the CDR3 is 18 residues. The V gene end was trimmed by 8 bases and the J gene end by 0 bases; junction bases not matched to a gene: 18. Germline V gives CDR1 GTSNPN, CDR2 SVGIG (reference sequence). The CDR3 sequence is CAGGFLAGIISSTDTQYF. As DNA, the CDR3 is TGTGCCGGGGGATTCCTAGCGGGAATAATAAGTAGCACAGATACGCAGTATTTT.

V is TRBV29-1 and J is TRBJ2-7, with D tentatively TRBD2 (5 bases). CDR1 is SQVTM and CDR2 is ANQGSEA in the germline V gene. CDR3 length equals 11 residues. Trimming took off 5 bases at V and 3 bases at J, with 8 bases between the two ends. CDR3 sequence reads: CSVRGNYEQYF. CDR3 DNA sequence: TGCAGCGTTCGAGGGAACTACGAGCAGTACTTC.

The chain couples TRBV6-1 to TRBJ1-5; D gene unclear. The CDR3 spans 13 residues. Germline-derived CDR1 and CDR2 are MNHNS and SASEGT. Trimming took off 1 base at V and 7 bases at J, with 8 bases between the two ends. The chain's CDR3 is CASSEGEQQPQHF. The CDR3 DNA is TGTGCCAGCAGTGAAGGGGAGCAGCAGCCCCAGCATTTT.

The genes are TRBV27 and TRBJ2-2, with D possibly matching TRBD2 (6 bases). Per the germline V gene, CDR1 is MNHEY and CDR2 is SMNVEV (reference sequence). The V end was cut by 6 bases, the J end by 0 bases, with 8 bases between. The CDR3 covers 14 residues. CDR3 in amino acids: CASRWRANTGELFF. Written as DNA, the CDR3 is TGTGCCAGCAGATGGAGGGCGAACACCGGGGAGCTGTTTTTT.

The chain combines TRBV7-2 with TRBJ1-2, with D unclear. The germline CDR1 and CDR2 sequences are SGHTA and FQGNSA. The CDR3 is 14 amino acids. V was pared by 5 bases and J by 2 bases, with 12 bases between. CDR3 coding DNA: TGTGCCAGCAGCAGGGCGGGCCCCAACTATGGCTACACCTTC. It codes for CASSRAGPNYGYTF.

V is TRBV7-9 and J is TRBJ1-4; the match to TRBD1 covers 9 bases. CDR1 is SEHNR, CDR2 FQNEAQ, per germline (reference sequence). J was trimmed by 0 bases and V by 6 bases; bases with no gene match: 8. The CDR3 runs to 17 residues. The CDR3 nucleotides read TGTGCCAGCAGATCAGGACAGGGGCCGACAACTAATGAAAAACTGTTTTTT. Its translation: CASRSGQGPTTNEKLFF.

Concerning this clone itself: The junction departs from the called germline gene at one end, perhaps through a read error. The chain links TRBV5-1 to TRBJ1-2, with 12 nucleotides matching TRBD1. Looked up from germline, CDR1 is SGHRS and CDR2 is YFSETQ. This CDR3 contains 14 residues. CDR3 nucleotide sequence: TGCGCCAGCAGCTTGGCCGGGACAGGGGGCGCGTACTCCTTC. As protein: CASSLAGTGGAYSF.

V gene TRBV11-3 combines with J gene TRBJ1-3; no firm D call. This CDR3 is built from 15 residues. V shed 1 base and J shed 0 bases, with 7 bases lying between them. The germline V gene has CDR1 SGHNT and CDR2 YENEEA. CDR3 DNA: TGTGCCAGCAGCTTAGGTGGCAGCTCTGGAAACACCATATATTTT. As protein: CASSLGGSSGNTIYF.

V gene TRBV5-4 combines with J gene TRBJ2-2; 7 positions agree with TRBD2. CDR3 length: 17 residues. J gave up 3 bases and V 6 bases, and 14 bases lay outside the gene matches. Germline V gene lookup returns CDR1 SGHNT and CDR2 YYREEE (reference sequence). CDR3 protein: CASNAGGAGVYTGELFF. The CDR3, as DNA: TGTGCCAGCAACGCAGGCGGGGCGGGAGTTTACACCGGGGAGCTGTTTTTT.

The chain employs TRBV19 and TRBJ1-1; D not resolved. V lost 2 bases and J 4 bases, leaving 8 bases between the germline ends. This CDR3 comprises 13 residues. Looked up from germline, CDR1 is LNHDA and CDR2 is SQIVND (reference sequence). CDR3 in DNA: TGTGCCAGTAGTATAACCGTGCGCACTGAAGCTTTCTTT. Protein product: CASSITVRTEAFF.

This CDR3 reads CASSQGGLAGDTQYF. CDR3 bases: TGTGCCAGCAGCCAAGGAGGACTAGCGGGAGATACGCAGTATTTT. V is TRBV4-2 and J is TRBJ2-3; 11 bases are a match to TRBD2. The CDR3 is 15 amino acids. The germline V gene has CDR1 LGHNA and CDR2 YNFKEQ. With V trimmed by 1 base and J by 5 bases, 2 bases remained unmatched.

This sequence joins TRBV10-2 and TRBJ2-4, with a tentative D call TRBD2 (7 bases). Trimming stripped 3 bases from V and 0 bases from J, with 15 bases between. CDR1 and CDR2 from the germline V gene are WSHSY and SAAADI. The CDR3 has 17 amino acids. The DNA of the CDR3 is TGCGCCAGCAGTGAAGGGGGAGGGCCGGGAGCCAAAAACATTCAGTACTTC. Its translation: CASSEGGGPGAKNIQYF.

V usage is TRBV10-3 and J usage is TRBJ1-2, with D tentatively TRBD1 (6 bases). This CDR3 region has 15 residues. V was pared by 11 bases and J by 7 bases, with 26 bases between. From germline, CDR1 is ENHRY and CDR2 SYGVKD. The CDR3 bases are TGTGCCGTAAAGGGGGACAAGGCCGTTTCGGGTGGCTACACCTTC. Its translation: CAVKGDKAVSGGYTF.

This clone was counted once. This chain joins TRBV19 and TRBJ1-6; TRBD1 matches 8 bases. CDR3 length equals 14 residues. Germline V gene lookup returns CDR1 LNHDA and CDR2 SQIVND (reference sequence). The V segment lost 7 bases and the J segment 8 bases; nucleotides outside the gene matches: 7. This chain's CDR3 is CASNSGGADSPLHF. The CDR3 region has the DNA TGTGCCAGTAACTCAGGGGGCGCTGATTCACCCCTCCACTTT.

CDR3 sequence reads: CASRPGTGGSGELFF. CDR3 nucleotide sequence: TGTGCCAGCAGGCCCGGGACAGGGGGCTCCGGGGAGCTGTTTTTT. The chain is built from TRBV25-1 and TRBJ2-2; 12 bases are a match to TRBD1. V shed 6 bases, J shed 6 bases, and the junction held 5 bases outside the gene matches. This CDR3 has 15 amino acids. The germline V gene has CDR1 MGHDK and CDR2 SYGVNS.

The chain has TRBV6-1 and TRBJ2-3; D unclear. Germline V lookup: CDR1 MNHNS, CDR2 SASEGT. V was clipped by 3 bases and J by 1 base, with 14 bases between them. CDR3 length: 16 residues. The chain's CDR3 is CASSESLFPGTDTQYF. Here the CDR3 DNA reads TGTGCCAGCAGTGAGAGTCTCTTCCCTGGCACAGATACGCAGTATTTT.

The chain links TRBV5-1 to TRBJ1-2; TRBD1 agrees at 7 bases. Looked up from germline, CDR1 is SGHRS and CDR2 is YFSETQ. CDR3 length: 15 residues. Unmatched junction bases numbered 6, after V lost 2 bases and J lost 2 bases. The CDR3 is CASSLQGKRNYGYTF. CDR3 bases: TGCGCCAGCAGCTTACAGGGGAAGAGGAACTATGGCTACACCTTC.

CDR3 sequence (DNA): TGTGCCAGCAGCTTAGTTCAGGGGGCTGGAAACATTCAGTACTTC. Translated, it gives CASSLVQGAGNIQYF. The rearrangement joins TRBV7-2 to TRBJ2-4; TRBD1 matches at 8 bases. Germline V lookup: CDR1 SGHTA, CDR2 FQGNSA. The CDR3 is 15 residues long. Losses at the gene ends were 1 base for V and 6 bases for J; bases not matched to a gene: 5.

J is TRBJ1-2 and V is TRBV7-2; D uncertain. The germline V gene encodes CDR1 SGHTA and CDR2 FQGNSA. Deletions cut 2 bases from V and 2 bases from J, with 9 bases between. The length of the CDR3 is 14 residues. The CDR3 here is CASSLNGKNYGYTF. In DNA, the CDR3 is TGTGCCAGCAGCTTAAACGGGAAAAACTATGGCTACACCTTC.

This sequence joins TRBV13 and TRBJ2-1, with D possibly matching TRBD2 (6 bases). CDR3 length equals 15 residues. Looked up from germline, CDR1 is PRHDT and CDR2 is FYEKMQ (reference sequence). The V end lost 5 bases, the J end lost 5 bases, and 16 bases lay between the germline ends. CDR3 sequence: CASSHGGALHNEQFF. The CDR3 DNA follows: TGTGCCAGCAGCCACGGAGGGGCCCTCCACAATGAGCAGTTCTTC.

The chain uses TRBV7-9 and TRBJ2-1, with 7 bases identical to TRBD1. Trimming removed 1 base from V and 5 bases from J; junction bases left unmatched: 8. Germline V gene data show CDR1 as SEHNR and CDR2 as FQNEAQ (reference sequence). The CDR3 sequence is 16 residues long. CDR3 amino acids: CASSLVQGRGDNEQFF. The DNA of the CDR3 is TGTGCCAGCAGCTTAGTACAGGGGAGAGGAGACAATGAGCAGTTCTTC.

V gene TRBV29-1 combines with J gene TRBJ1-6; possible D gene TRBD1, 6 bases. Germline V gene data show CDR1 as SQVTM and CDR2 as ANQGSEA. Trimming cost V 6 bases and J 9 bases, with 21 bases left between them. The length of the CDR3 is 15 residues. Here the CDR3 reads CSVRLTGQGSSPLHF. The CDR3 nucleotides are TGCAGCGTGCGACTTACAGGGCAAGGGAGTTCACCCCTCCACTTT.

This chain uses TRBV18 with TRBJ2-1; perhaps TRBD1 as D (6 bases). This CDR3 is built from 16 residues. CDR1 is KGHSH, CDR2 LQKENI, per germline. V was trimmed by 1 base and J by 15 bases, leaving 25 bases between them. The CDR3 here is CASSPRGVRLQGRGFF. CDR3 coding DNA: TGTGCCAGCTCACCACGTGGGGTTCGGTTACAGGGCCGAGGGTTCTTC.

The CDR3 reads CASSPGQPNQPQHF. The DNA of the CDR3 is TGCGCCAGCAGCCCGGGACAGCCGAATCAGCCCCAGCATTTT. The chain combines TRBV5-1 with TRBJ1-5; 7 nucleotides agree with TRBD1. Germline V gene sequence: CDR1 SGHRS, CDR2 YFSETQ. The CDR3 length is 14 residues. V lost 4 bases, J lost 4 bases, and 5 bases stayed unmatched.